Following are 13 T cell receptor beta chains from one sample sequenced in a study of blood T cell repertoires in COVID-19 (dated by TCRdb to 2018 to 2020). The method behind the library was the immunoSEQ multiplex PCR assay. TCRdb re-hosts the immuneACCESS table, in-frame sequences only. Its copies lack some clones; in the studies checked, an unresolved V gene accounts for under half of them, and the cause for the rest is not known. This sample lists 250,000 to 400,000 clones; more than 70% were detected once. Together, the top ten hold less than 6% of the sample. The sequencing input was PBMCs or T cells enriched from blood (not recorded which). These receptors all stem from a woman aged 30 to 39 who had recovered from COVID-19.

CDR3 sequence (DNA): TGTGCCATCAGTGAACCAGGCATGAACACTGAAGCTTTCTTT. Protein: CAISEPGMNTEAFF. The chain has TRBV10-3 and TRBJ1-1; the D is unclear. This CDR3 comprises 14 residues. Germline values: CDR1 ENHRY, CDR2 SYGVKD. V was trimmed by 3 bases and J by 0 bases, leaving 8 bases between them.

The chain combines TRBV6-5 with TRBJ1-2; weak D call: TRBD1 (5 bases). V was pared by 3 bases and J by 8 bases, with 13 bases between. CDR3 length: 13 amino acids. The germline V gene has CDR1 MNHEY and CDR2 SVGAGI. The chain's CDR3 is CASSYIQGRGYTF. DNA of the CDR3: TGTGCCAGCAGTTATATCCAGGGCCGGGGCTACACCTTC.

The chain has TRBV5-1 and TRBJ1-4, with D tentatively TRBD1 (5 bases). Per the germline V gene, CDR1 is SGHRS and CDR2 is YFSETQ. This CDR3 is 16 amino acids long. Trimming removed 1 base at V and 0 bases at J, with 10 bases between. The CDR3 region is CASSLSPGATNEKLFF. The CDR3 coding sequence is TGCGCCAGCAGCTTGAGTCCGGGGGCAACTAATGAAAAACTGTTTTTT. Drawing the rest from reference TRBV5-1 and TRBJ1-4, the complete variable domain is KAGVTQTPRYLIKTRGQQVTLSCSPISGHRSVSWYQQTPGQGLQFLFEYFSETQRNKGNFPGRFSGRQFSNSRSEMNVSTLELGDSALYLCASSLSPGATNEKLFFGSGTQLSVL.

The rearrangement joins TRBV2 to TRBJ2-5, with D tentatively TRBD1 (6 bases). The V gene's germline CDR1 is SNHLY and CDR2 FYNNEI. Trimming stripped 4 bases from V and 2 bases from J, with 20 bases between. There are 17 residues in the CDR3. The CDR3: CASSAIPDSKFQETQYF. The CDR3 DNA is TGTGCCAGCAGTGCTATACCGGACAGTAAGTTTCAAGAGACCCAGTACTTC. The full variable domain, rest sourced from reference TRBV2 and TRBJ2-5, is EPEVTQTPSHQVTQMGQEVILRCVPISNHLYFYWYRQILGQKVEFLVSFYNNEISEKSEIFDDQFSVERPDGSNFTLKIRSTKLEDSAMYFCASSAIPDSKFQETQYFGPGTRLLVL.

The chain has TRBV4-2 and TRBJ1-6; D unclear. The CDR3 runs to 14 residues. V dropped 6 bases and J dropped 8 bases, with 14 bases sitting between them. CDR1 is LGHNA, CDR2 YNFKEQ, per germline. The CDR3 loop is CASRKDSRDSPLHF. CDR3 DNA sequence: TGTGCCAGCAGGAAAGACTCACGGGATTCACCCCTCCACTTT.

The gene calls are TRBV19 and TRBJ2-7, with 7 bases lining up with TRBD1. Looked up from germline, CDR1 is LNHDA and CDR2 is SQIVND (reference sequence). V lost 7 bases to trimming and J lost 2 bases; unmatched junction nucleotides: 11. The CDR3 covers 15 residues. This CDR3 reads CASTYGDSATYEQYF. The DNA of the CDR3 is TGTGCCAGTACCTATGGGGACAGCGCCACCTACGAGCAGTACTTC. Using reference TRBV19 and TRBJ2-7 for the parts outside the CDR3, the full variable domain is DGGITQSPKYLFRKEGQNVTLSCEQNLNHDAMYWYRQDPGQGLRLIYYSQIVNDFQKGDIAEGYSVSREKKESFPLTVTSAQKNPTAFYLCASTYGDSATYEQYFGPGTRLTVT.

J is TRBJ2-3 and V is TRBV7-2; 10 bases are a match to TRBD2. This CDR3 region has 16 residues. The V gene end was trimmed by 5 bases and the J gene end by 3 bases; junction bases not matched to a gene: 8. Germline V gene data show CDR1 as SGHTA and CDR2 as FQGNSA. The CDR3 region is CASSPQSGGATDTQYF. CDR3 nucleotides: TGTGCCAGCAGCCCCCAAAGCGGGGGGGCGACAGATACGCAGTATTTT.

The gene calls are TRBV19 and TRBJ1-2; D unresolved. The V gene lost 3 bases and the J gene lost 0 bases, with 17 bases spanning the gap. The CDR3 covers 17 residues. Germline V lookup: CDR1 LNHDA, CDR2 SQIVND (reference sequence). As DNA, the CDR3 is TGTGCCAGTAGTATCTACCTTCTCACCGCCGCTAACTATGGCTACACCTTC. Its protein product is CASSIYLLTAANYGYTF.

In regard to this clone: The same CDR3 also results from other DNA sequences found in this sample. The chain combines TRBV3-1 (or the pseudogene TRBV3-2) with TRBJ1-6, with a tentative D call TRBD1 (6 bases). Germline values: CDR1 LGHDT, CDR2 YNNKEL (reference sequence). The germline V and J ends were trimmed by 1 base and 7 bases, with 11 bases remaining between them. CDR3 length: 15 amino acids. This CDR3 is CASSQGAGDNSPLHF. In nucleotides, the CDR3 is TGTGCCAGCAGCCAAGGGGCAGGGGACAATTCACCCCTCCACTTT.

The chain has TRBV6-5 and TRBJ1-1; 10 nucleotides line up with TRBD1. Per germline, CDR1 MNHEY and CDR2 SVGAGI. J lost 10 bases, V lost 1 base, and 9 bases had no gene match. The CDR3 sequence is 15 residues long. The CDR3 coding sequence is TGTGCCAGCAGTTACTATCGGGACAGGGGAGTCGTAGCTTTCTTT. Protein sequence: CASSYYRDRGVVAFF.

This chain connects TRBV6-2 or TRBV6-3 to TRBJ2-5, with D possibly TRBD2 on 5 matching bases. The ends were cut back, 1 base at V and 1 base at J, with 10 bases in the middle. In germline, CDR1 is MNHEY, CDR2 SVGEGT. CDR3 length: 15 residues. CDR3 protein: CASSYWRPGQETQYF. The CDR3 bases are TGTGCCAGCAGTTACTGGAGGCCGGGCCAAGAGACCCAGTACTTC.

This clone was observed a handful of times. The rearrangement uses TRBV24-1 and TRBJ1-5; unclear D gene. Germline V gene sequence: CDR1 KGHDR, CDR2 SFDVKD. Deletions cut 3 bases from V and 2 bases from J, with 10 bases between. This CDR3 has 15 amino acids. The CDR3 DNA is TGTGCCACCAGTGATGGTGGGAGCGGCAATCAGCCCCAGCATTTT. As protein: CATSDGGSGNQPQHF.

The rearrangement links TRBV5-6 to TRBJ1-3, with D uncertain. The CDR3 is made up of 15 amino acids. Trimming cost V 6 bases and J 0 bases, with 13 bases left between them. Looked up from germline, CDR1 is SGHDT and CDR2 is YYEEEE. The CDR3, as DNA: TGTGCCAGCACCCCGTGGAGCCCCTCTGGAAACACCATATATTTT. Its protein product is CASTPWSPSGNTIYF.